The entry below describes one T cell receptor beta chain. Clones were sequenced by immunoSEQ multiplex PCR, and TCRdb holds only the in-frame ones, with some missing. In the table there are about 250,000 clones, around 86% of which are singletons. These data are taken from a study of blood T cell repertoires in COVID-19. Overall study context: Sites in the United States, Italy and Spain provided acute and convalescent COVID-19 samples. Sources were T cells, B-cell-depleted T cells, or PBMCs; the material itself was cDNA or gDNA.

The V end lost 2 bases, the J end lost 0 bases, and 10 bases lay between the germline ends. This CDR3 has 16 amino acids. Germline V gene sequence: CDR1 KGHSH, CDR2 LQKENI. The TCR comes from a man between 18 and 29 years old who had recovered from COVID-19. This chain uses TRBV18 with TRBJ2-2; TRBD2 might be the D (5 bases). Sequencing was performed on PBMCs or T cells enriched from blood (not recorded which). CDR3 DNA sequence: TGTGCCAGCTCACCAATGGGAGCTTCGAACACCGGGGAGCTGTTTTTT. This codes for CASSPMGASNTGELFF.